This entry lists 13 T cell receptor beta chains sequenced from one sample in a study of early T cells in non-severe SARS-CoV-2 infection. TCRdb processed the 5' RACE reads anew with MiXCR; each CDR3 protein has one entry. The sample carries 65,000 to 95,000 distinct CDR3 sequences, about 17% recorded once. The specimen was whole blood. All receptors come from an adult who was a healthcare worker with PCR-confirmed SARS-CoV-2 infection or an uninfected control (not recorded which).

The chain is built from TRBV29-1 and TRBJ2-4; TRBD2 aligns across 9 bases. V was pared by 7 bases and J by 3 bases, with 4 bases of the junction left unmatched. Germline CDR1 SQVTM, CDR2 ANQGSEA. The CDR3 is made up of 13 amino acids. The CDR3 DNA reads TGCAGCGGGTCTAGCGGGGTCAAAAACATTCAGTACTTC. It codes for CSGSSGVKNIQYF.

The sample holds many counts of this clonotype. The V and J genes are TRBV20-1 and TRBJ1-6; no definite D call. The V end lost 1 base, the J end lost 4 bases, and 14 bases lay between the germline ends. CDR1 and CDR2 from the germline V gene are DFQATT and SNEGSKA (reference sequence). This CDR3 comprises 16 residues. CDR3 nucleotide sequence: TGCAGTGCTAGAGCTGTGCAGGAAGGATATAATTCACCCCTCCACTTT. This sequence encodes CSARAVQEGYNSPLHF.

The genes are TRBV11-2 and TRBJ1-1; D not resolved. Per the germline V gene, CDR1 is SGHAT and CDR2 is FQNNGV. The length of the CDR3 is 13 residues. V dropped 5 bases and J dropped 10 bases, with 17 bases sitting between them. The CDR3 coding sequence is TGTGCCAGCAGCCCTCTCGGGCTTATCGCAGCTTTCTTT. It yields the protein CASSPLGLIAAFF.

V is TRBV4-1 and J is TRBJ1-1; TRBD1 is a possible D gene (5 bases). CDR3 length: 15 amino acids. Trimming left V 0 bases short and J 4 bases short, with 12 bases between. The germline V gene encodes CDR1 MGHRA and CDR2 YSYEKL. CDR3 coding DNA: TGCGCCAGCAGCCAAGAGGGTGGGGGGATCACTGAAGCTTTCTTT. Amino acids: CASSQEGGGITEAFF.

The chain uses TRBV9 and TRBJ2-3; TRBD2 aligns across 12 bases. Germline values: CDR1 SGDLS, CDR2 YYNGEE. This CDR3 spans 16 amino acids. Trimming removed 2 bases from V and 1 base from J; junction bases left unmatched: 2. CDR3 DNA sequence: TGTGCCAGCAGCGTGAGACTAGCGGGGGGCACAGATACGCAGTATTTT. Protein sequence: CASSVRLAGGTDTQYF.

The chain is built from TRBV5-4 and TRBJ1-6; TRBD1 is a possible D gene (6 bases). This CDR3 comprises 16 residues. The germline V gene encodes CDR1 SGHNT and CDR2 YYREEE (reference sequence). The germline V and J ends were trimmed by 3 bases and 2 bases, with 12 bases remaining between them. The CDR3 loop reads CASSYRGNAYNSPLHF. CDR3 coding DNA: TGTGCCAGCAGCTATAGGGGGAACGCCTATAATTCACCCCTCCACTTT.

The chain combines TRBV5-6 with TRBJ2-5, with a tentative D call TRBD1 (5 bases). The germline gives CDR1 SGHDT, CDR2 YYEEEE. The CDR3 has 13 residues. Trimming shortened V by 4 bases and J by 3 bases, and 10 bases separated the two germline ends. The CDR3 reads CASSQDMKETQYF. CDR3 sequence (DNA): TGTGCCAGCAGCCAGGACATGAAAGAGACCCAGTACTTC.

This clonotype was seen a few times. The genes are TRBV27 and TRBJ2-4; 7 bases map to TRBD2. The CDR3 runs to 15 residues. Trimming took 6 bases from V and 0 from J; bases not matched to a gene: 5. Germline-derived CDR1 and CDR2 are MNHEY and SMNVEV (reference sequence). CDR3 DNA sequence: TGTGCCAGCAGCCTCAGCGGGGTAGCCAAAAACATTCAGTACTTC. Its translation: CASSLSGVAKNIQYF.

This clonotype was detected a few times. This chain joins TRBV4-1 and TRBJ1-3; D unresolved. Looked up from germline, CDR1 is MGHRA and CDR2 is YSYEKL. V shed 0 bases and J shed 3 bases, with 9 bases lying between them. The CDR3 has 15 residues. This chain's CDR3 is CASSQDVWGGNTIYF. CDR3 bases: TGCGCCAGCAGCCAAGATGTCTGGGGTGGAAACACCATATATTTT.

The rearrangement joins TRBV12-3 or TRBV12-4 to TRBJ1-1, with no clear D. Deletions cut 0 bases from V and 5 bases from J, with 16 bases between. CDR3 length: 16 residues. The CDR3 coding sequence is TGTGCCAGCAGTTTAGCGGAGGTCTTGTTAAAGACTGAAGCTTTCTTT. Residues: CASSLAEVLLKTEAFF.

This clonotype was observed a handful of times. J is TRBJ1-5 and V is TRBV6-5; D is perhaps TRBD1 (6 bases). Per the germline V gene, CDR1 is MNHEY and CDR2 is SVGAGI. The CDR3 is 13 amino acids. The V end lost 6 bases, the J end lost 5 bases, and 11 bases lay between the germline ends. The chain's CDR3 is CASRNREYQPQHF. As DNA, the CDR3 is TGTGCCAGCAGGAACAGGGAGTATCAGCCCCAGCATTTT.

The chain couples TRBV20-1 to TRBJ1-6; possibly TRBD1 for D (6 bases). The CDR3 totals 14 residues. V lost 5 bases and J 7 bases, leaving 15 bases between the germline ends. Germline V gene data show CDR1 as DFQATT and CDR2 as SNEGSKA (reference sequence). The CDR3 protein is CSALDRLHNSPLHF. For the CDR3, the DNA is TGCAGTGCTCTCGACAGGCTTCACAATTCACCCCTCCACTTT.

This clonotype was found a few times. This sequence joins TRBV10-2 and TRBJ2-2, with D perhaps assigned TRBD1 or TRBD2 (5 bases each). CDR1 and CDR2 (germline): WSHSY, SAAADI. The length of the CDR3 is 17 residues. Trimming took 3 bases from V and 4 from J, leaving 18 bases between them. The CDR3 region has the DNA TGCGCCAGCAGTGAAGAAGAGGGCAGGGTGGGCACCGGGGAGCTGTTTTTT. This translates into CASSEEEGRVGTGELFF.